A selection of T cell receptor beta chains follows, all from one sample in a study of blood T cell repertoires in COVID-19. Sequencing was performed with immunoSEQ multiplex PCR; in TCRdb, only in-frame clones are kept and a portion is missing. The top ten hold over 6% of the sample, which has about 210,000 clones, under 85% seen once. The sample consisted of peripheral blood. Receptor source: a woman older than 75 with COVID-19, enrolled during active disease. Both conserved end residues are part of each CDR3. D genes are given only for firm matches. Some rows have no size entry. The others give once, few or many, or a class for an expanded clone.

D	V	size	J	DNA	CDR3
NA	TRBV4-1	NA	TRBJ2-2	TGCGCCAGCAGCCAAGGACAGACGAACACCGGGGAGCTGTTTTTT	CASSQGQTNTGELFF
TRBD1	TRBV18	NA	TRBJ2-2	TGTGCCAGCTCACCAATCCGCGGGACAGGGGCCACGAACACCGGGGAGCTGTTTTTT	CASSPIRGTGATNTGELFF
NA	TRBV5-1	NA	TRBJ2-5	TGCGCCAGCAGCTGGGTAGCCGGCGAAGAGACCCAGTACTTC	CASSWVAGEETQYF
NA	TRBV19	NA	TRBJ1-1	TGTGCCAGTTCAGAAACAGGGCGCGGTGGGACCACTGAAGCTTTCTTT	CASSETGRGGTTEAFF
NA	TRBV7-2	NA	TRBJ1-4	TGTGCCAGCAGCTTGGGGGGGGATAATGAAAAACTGTTTTTT	CASSLGGDNEKLFF
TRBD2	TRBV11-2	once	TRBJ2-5	TGTGCCAGCAGCCTGGGGGAAACTAGCGCGTACCAAGAGACCCAGTACTTC	CASSLGETSAYQETQYF
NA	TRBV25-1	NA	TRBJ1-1	TGTGCCAGCAGTGCGGGAGAGATGACTGAAGCTTTCTTT	CASSAGEMTEAFF
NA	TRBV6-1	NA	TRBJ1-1	TGTGCCAGCAGTGAAGAAATTTGGGTAACCGGGGGTATCGAAGCTTTCTTT	CASSEEIWVTGGIEAFF
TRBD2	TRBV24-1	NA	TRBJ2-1	TGTGCCACCAGTCAAGCGGGAGGGTACAATGAGCAGTTCTTC	CATSQAGGYNEQFF
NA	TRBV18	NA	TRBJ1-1	TGTGCCAGCTCACGGGCCTGGAACACTGAAGCTTTCTTT	CASSRAWNTEAFF
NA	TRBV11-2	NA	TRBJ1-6	TGTGCCAGCAGCTCCTATTCACCCCTCCACTTT	CASSSYSPLHF
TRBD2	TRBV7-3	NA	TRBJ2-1	TGTGCCAGCAGCTTAACCATGCTAGCGGGGGCCAATGAGCAGTTCTTC	CASSLTMLAGANEQFF